Listed below are T cell receptor beta chains from one sample, sequenced in a study of technical replicates of blood from several donors. The table came from immunoSEQ multiplex PCR; TCRdb's copy has only in-frame clones and leaves some out. The top ten hold more than 0.3% of the sample, which has roughly 97,000 clones, roughly 95% seen once. The sample taken for sequencing was T cells isolated from PBMCs. The receptors were sampled from a human donor in good health. Both conserved end residues are trimmed from each CDR3. The order of the fields is J gene, V gene, CDR3 protein.

>TRBJ2-7|TRBV5-1
ASQTSGSQSEQY
>TRBJ2-7|TRBV5-6
ASSPNQGAEQY
>TRBJ2-1|TRBV6-4
ASSALTSGSNEQF
>TRBJ2-1|TRBV7-8
ASSPGLAGGPIFNEQF
>TRBJ1-5|TRBV10-1
ASSEKGQTINQPQH
>TRBJ1-5|TRBV19
ASSIDAGATRPQH
>TRBJ1-2|TRBV6-5
ASGLDRNYGYT
>TRBJ2-1|TRBV29-1
SVESGDEQF
>TRBJ2-2|TRBV7-2
ASAPTQGADSGELF
>TRBJ2-7|TRBV29-1
SVIPGQGNYEQY
>TRBJ2-7|TRBV6-5
ASSYSNTGSDEQY
>TRBJ2-3|TRBV29-1
NAKDSSTDTQY
>TRBJ1-1|TRBV6-5
ASSYSDRRRTEAF
>TRBJ1-2|TRBV29-1
SVRTGANYGYT
>TRBJ2-3|TRBV7-9
ASGNRQGATDTQY
>TRBJ1-1|TRBV9
ASSVKTYNTEAF
>TRBJ1-5|TRBV6-1
ASSEYMNQPQH
>TRBJ2-7|TRBV2
ASSGGDRPEQY
>TRBJ2-3|TRBV7-9
ASSLGFGRDTDTQY
>TRBJ2-7|TRBV9
ASTSSPGGLYEQY
>TRBJ2-3|TRBV9
ASSPRAGGDTQY
>TRBJ1-2|TRBV7-2
ASSLPGQMNYGYT
>TRBJ2-7|TRBV29-1
SVWRGSSYEQY
>TRBJ2-7|TRBV9
ASSVEPSYEQY
>TRBJ2-3|TRBV5-1
ASRSGTVFTDTQY
>TRBJ2-7|TRBV28
ASSLRGRPYEQY
>TRBJ2-2|TRBV7-2
ASSLLAGGPVGELF
>TRBJ1-5|TRBV12-5
ASGLSGTGGLVGNQPQH
>TRBJ1-3|TRBV30
AWSPLGQVNTIY
>TRBJ1-2|TRBV29-1
SVDPTGLNYGYT
>TRBJ2-7|TRBV13
ASSGAPVGEQY
>TRBJ1-2|TRBV5-4
ASSLMGEGYGYT
>TRBJ1-1|TRBV19
ASSPRGEDLMNTEAF
>TRBJ2-7|TRBV7-9
ASTLTGRHEQY
>TRBJ2-4|TRBV6-4
ERTGIQY
>TRBJ1-1|TRBV7-9
ASSLSGSNTEAF
>TRBJ1-4|TRBV27
ASSRTGGGSKLF